This T cell receptor (beta chain) came from a study of blood T cell repertoires in COVID-19 (dated by TCRdb to 2019 to 2021). At the level of the whole study: Collaborator samples came from the United States, Italy and Spain and covered acute and convalescent phases of COVID-19. The samples were drawn from the first 160 participants of the ongoing ImmuneRACE study and from 950 to 1,500 subjects provided by 6 global collaborators. The sample metadata nearly always contained a de-identified subject ID, COVID-19 status, age in years and sex. The material from the prospective study consisted of cDNA or gDNA derived from T cells, B-cell-depleted T cells, or PBMCs. Subjects who had been exposed to COVID-19, were actively infected with it, or had recovered from it provided the deeply sampled blood TCRbeta repertoires that made up the dataset. Where HLA class I and class II types were available, the types were taken from metadata supplied by the sample provider, not from assay-based typing. The repertoires were released in a freely available public database intended as a resource for research on the immune response to SARS-CoV-2.

TCRbeta CDR3 regions were amplified from genomic DNA by means of the immunoSEQ Assay, a bias-controlled multiplex PCR. In the authors' own workflow: Nucleated cell counts per sample were estimated from amplification of reference gene primers within the assay. Sequence reads were collapsed and filtered to measure the absolute abundance of every unique TCRbeta CDR3 rearrangement. For each sample, productive Simpson clonality was calculated as the square root of Simpson's diversity index over productive rearrangements. What TCRdb holds here is the immuneACCESS table cut down to in-frame rearrangements. Part of the clones is not present; checked against another copy, under half of the missing clones reflect an unresolved V gene, and the others are unexplained. That table is the source of V, J and clone size, and D and trimming were worked out from the DNA. Within this sample are tens of thousands of clones, with around 85% of them counted one time only. The biggest ten clones account for around 30% of the sample.

From the cysteine up to the phenylalanine, the CDR3 has a length of 13 residues. Only the CDR3 portion is preserved as DNA: 39 bases, with reading frame beginning at the first base. Via the germline V gene (reference sequence), CDR1 is MNHNY and CDR2 SVGAGI. The junction shows trimming of 11 bases on V and 5 bases on J, plus 16 bases between the germline ends. In Seattle, one collaborating source enrolled patients while the infection was active and tracked those patients longitudinally over the course of disease. Each collaborating institution followed its own protocols to collect whole blood in K2EDTA tubes. For TCRbeta analysis, collaborators shipped samples as frozen whole blood, isolated PBMCs, or DNA extracted from either of those sample types. General conclusions and limits of the study: The quantity of clinical and demographic metadata differed by source and by participant and was supplied without curation.

Points on this clone: This clone's antigen is unknown. Within one base of it there is no much larger clone, and no base qualities were kept.

The chain is encoded by TRBV6-6 joined to TRBJ1-5, with the identity of the D gene unclear. Sequencing used peripheral blood. The receptor's source is a woman aged 80 or over with COVID-19, enrolled during active disease. The CDR3 sequence is CASASIGDQPQHF. In nucleotides, the sequence is TGTGCCTCAGCCTCAATTGGAGATCAGCCCCAGCATTTT.